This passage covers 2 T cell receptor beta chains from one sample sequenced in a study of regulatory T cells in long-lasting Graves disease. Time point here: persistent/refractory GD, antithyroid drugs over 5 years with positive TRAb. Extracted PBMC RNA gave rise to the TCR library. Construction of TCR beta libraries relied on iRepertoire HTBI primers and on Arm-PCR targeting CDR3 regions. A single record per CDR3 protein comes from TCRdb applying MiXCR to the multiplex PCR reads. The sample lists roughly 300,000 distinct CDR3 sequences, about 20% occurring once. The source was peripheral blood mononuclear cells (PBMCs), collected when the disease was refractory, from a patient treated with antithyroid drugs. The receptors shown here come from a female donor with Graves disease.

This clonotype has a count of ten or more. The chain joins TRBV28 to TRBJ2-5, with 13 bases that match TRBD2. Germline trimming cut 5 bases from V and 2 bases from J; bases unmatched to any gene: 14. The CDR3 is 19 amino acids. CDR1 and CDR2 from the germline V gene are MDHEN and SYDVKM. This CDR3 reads CASSPPATSGGNFQETQYF. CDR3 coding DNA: TGTGCCAGCAGTCCCCCCGCGACTAGCGGGGGGAATTTTCAAGAGACCCAGTACTTC.

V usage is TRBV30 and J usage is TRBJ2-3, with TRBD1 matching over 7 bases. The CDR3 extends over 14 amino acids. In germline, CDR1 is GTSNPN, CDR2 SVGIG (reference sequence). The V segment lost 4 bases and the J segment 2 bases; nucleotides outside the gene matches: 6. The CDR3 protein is CAWTHTGVTDTQYF. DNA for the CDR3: TGTGCCTGGACCCATACAGGGGTCACAGATACGCAGTATTTT.